This is a list of T cell receptor beta chains from one sample in a study of cytomegalovirus exposure and HLA in healthy donors. Data came from immunoSEQ multiplex PCR; TCRdb stores just in-frame clones and leaves some out. The data show over 150,000 clones, 60% to 75% seen once. Input material: PBMCs. Source of these receptors: a man between 18 and 29 years old in good health and CMV-seronegative. Both conserved end residues are part of each CDR3. The D gene is left open where the match is weak. Clone sizes are given selectively: once, few, many, or a class where the clone is expanded.

J gene,clone size,D gene,V gene,CDR3 DNA,CDR3 protein
TRBJ1-1,few,TRBD1,TRBV6-4,TGTGCCAGCAGCCCAGGGGGGATCACTGAAGCTTTCTTT,CASSPGGITEAFF
TRBJ2-1,.,TRBD2,TRBV7-6,TGTGCTAGCAGCGCCACTAGCGGGGGGGACAATGAGCAGTTCTTC,CASSATSGGDNEQFF
TRBJ2-1,.,.,TRBV9,TGTGCCAGCAGCTTTAGACTTGGTAGTGAGCAGTTCTTC,CASSFRLGSEQFF
TRBJ1-1,.,.,TRBV19,TGTGCCAGTACCCACCCCCAGGGAACTGAAGCTTTCTTT,CASTHPQGTEAFF
TRBJ2-1,.,.,TRBV10-3,TGTGCCATCAGTGAGTCGCCCGGTGAGCAGTTCTTC,CAISESPGEQFF
TRBJ2-1,.,TRBD1,TRBV28,TGTGCCAGCAGTAGGGACAGGGGCTACAATGAGCAGTTCTTC,CASSRDRGYNEQFF
TRBJ2-2,.,TRBD1,TRBV6-5,TGTGCCAGCAGTTACGAGGGACAGATGCCCGGGGAGCTGTTTTTT,CASSYEGQMPGELFF
TRBJ1-5,.,TRBD1,TRBV30,TGTGCCTGGAGTAGGGGAACCGACAGGGTGCAGCCCCAGCATTTT,CAWSRGTDRVQPQHF
TRBJ1-4,.,.,TRBV27,TGTGCCAGCAGTTCGGGGGAAAAACTGTTTTTT,CASSSGEKLFF
TRBJ1-1,.,.,TRBV14,TGTGCCAGCAGCCCCCTACCCCTATTTAACACTGAAGCTTTCTTT,CASSPLPLFNTEAFF
TRBJ1-2,.,.,TRBV10-3,TGTGCCATCAGTGACCAGGACAGTAACTATGGCTACACCTTC,CAISDQDSNYGYTF
TRBJ2-2,.,TRBD1,TRBV7-3,TGTGCCAGCAGCTTAGGGGCGACAGGGACCGGGGAGCTGTTTTTT,CASSLGATGTGELFF
TRBJ2-4,.,.,TRBV18,TGTGCCAGCTCACCACCCTGGCAGGGTGAGGCCAAAAACATTCAGTACTTC,CASSPPWQGEAKNIQYF
TRBJ2-5,.,TRBD1,TRBV5-1,TGCGCCAGCAGCAGCGGACAGGGGGTCTCGGAGACCCAGTACTTC,CASSSGQGVSETQYF
TRBJ2-7,.,.,TRBV25-1,TGTGCCAGCAGTGAAAGTTGGGCCTTCTCCTACGAGCAGTACTTC,CASSESWAFSYEQYF
TRBJ2-5,.,.,TRBV7-6,TGTGCCAGCAGCCCAAAAGAAAAACTAGTTATGGTCGAGGAGACCCAGTACTTC,CASSPKEKLVMVEETQYF
TRBJ1-2,.,.,TRBV5-1,TGCGCCAGCAGCTTGACCGATAGAACCTATGGCTACACCTTC,CASSLTDRTYGYTF
TRBJ1-5,few,.,TRBV19,TGTGCCTCGGACAGTAGCAATCAGCCCCAGCATTTT,CASDSSNQPQHF
TRBJ1-4,.,.,TRBV4-2,TGTGCCAGCAGCCAAGATCGGGGGACTGACAATGAAAAACTGTTTTTT,CASSQDRGTDNEKLFF
TRBJ2-5,.,TRBD2,TRBV4-2,TGTGCCAGCAGCCCAGGACTAGCGGGGGCCCAACCCGGGACCCAGTACTTC,CASSPGLAGAQPGTQYF
TRBJ2-5,.,.,TRBV4-1,TGCGCCAGCAGCCATATTGCTTCCCCGGCGGGTGAAGAGACCCAGTACTTC,CASSHIASPAGEETQYF
TRBJ2-3,.,.,TRBV27,TGTGCCAGCAGTTGGGGGGCAGGGGGTTTCGCAGATACGCAGTATTTT,CASSWGAGGFADTQYF
TRBJ2-5,.,TRBD1,TRBV13,TGTGCCAGCAGCTTAGGCCGGAGTAGGGGGCTGTTGGGGACCCAGTACTTC,CASSLGRSRGLLGTQYF
TRBJ2-2,.,.,TRBV7-9,TGTGCCAGCAGCTTAGACAGGCGACAGATGAACACCGGGGAGCTGTTTTTT,CASSLDRRQMNTGELFF
TRBJ2-2,.,TRBD2,TRBV15,TGTGCCACCAGCAGAGTTCGCGGGGGGGCTGGGACCGGGGAGCTGTTTTTT,CATSRVRGGAGTGELFF
TRBJ1-5,once,.,TRBV7-2,TGTGCCAGCAGCTTACAATTCGGAGGGCCCCAGCATTTT,CASSLQFGGPQHF
TRBJ1-6,.,TRBD1,TRBV5-1,TGCGCCAGTTCCAAGCACCGGACAGGGGAAAATTCACCCCTCCACTTT,CASSKHRTGENSPLHF
TRBJ1-2,once,TRBD1,TRBV6-1,TGTGCCAGCAGTAACGACAGGGGCTATGGCTACACCTTC,CASSNDRGYGYTF
TRBJ2-3,.,.,TRBV5-4,TGTGCCAGCAGCCTTTCAAGAGGAACGCAGTATTTT,CASSLSRGTQYF
TRBJ1-1,.,.,TRBV27,TGTGCCAGCAGTTCCATCGGGACTGAAGCTTTCTTT,CASSSIGTEAFF
TRBJ2-7,once,.,TRBV5-5,TGTGCCAGCAGCCCCCTAGGACACGGCACCTACGAGCAGTACTTC,CASSPLGHGTYEQYF
TRBJ2-1,.,TRBD2,TRBV9,TGTGCCAGCAGCGTATTCCCTAGCGGGGGGAGCAATGAGCAGTTCTTC,CASSVFPSGGSNEQFF
TRBJ2-3,.,TRBD1,TRBV7-2,TGTGCCAGCAGTAATCTCCCGGGACAGGCCACAGATACGCAGTATTTT,CASSNLPGQATDTQYF
TRBJ2-2,few,TRBD1,TRBV7-9,TGTGCCAGCAGCTTAACAGGGGCAGGCACCGGGGAGCTGTTTTTT,CASSLTGAGTGELFF
TRBJ2-5,.,TRBD2,TRBV5-6,TGTGCCAGCAGTGTGGCTGGGACTAGCAGACAAGAGACCCAGTACTTC,CASSVAGTSRQETQYF
TRBJ2-3,once,TRBD1,TRBV15,TGTGCCACCACCGGGACAGGGATAACAGATACGCAGTATTTT,CATTGTGITDTQYF
TRBJ2-1,.,TRBD1,TRBV5-1,TGCGCCAGCAGCCCGGGACAGAGCAATGAGCAGTTCTTC,CASSPGQSNEQFF
TRBJ1-5,.,TRBD1,TRBV10-3,TGTGCCATCAGCCCGGACAGGGGAGGAGCTGATCAGCCCCAGCATTTT,CAISPDRGGADQPQHF
TRBJ1-2,once,.,TRBV2,TGTGCCAGCAGTGAACTCGGCGGGGGGCATGGCTACACCTTC,CASSELGGGHGYTF
TRBJ1-2,few,TRBD1,TRBV6-6,TGTGCCAGCACCCTTACGGGACAGGCTAACTATGGCTACACCTTC,CASTLTGQANYGYTF
TRBJ1-2,.,TRBD1,TRBV19,TGTGCCAGTAGTTTCTCCGGGACAGGAGACTATGGCTACACCTTC,CASSFSGTGDYGYTF
TRBJ2-3,.,.,TRBV18,TGTGCCAGCTCACCCTACCATCGATCCGGGCAGGGGCCAAGCACAGATACGCAGTATTTT,CASSPYHRSGQGPSTDTQYF
TRBJ1-1,.,.,TRBV5-1,TGCGCCAGCAGCTTGACATCGACAGGACGGAACACTGAAGCTTTCTTT,CASSLTSTGRNTEAFF
TRBJ2-2,.,.,TRBV7-8,TGTGCCAGCAGCGCTAGGTCCGCCGGGGAGCTGTTTTTT,CASSARSAGELFF
TRBJ2-1,.,.,TRBV11-3,TGTGCCAGCAGCCCTCAGGGGATGGCGGGGGATTCCTACAATGAGCAGTTCTTC,CASSPQGMAGDSYNEQFF
TRBJ2-7,few,.,TRBV7-9,TGTGCCAGCAGCTTAGACGGTACAGGGCGCGTGCAGTACTTC,CASSLDGTGRVQYF
TRBJ1-2,.,TRBD1,TRBV27,TGTGCCAGCAGTTTATCATGGGGACAGCTCTATGGCTACACCTTC,CASSLSWGQLYGYTF
TRBJ1-5,few,.,TRBV7-8,TGTGCCAGCAGCTTAATCTCGGAGGGAAATCAGCCCCAGCATTTT,CASSLISEGNQPQHF
TRBJ1-1,.,TRBD1,TRBV27,TGTGCCAGCAGTGTGACAGGGGGCTGGGGGACTGAAGCTTTCTTT,CASSVTGGWGTEAFF
TRBJ1-2,.,TRBD1,TRBV27,TGTGCCAGCAGTTTATTCCCAGGGGGCGCCGTTAACTATGGCTACACCTTC,CASSLFPGGAVNYGYTF
TRBJ1-6,.,.,TRBV18,TGTGCCAGCTCACCACGAACAGGTGCTTCACCCCTCCACTTT,CASSPRTGASPLHF
TRBJ1-5,.,TRBD1,TRBV7-2,TGTGCCAGCAGCCCCAGGACAGGGAGGAATCAGCCCCAGCATTTT,CASSPRTGRNQPQHF
TRBJ1-1,.,TRBD1,TRBV9,TGTGCCAGCAGCGTGGGGACAGGGGGCTTCATGAACACTGAAGCTTTCTTT,CASSVGTGGFMNTEAFF